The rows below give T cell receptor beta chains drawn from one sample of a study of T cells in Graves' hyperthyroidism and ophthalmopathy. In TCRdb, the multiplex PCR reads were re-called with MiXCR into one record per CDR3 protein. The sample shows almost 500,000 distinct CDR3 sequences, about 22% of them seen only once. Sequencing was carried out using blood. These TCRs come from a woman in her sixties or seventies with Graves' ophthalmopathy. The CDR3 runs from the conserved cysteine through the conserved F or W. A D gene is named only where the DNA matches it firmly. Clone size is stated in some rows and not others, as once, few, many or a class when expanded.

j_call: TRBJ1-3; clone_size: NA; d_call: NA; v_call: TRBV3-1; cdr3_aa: CASSPRGSGNTIYF; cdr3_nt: TGTGCCAGCAGCCCAAGGGGTTCTGGAAACACCATATATTTT
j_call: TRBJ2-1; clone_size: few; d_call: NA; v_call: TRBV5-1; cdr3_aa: CASSLAFLGTGEQFF; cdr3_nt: TGCGCCAGCAGCTTGGCTTTTCTCGGGACGGGTGAGCAGTTCTTC
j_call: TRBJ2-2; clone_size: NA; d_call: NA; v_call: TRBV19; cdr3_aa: CASRLTVGELFF; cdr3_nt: TGTGCCAGTAGACTAACGGTCGGGGAGCTGTTTTTT
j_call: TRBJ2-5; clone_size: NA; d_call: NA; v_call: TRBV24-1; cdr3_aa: CATSDGTEETQYF; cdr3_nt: TGTGCCACCAGTGATGGGACCGAGGAGACCCAGTACTTC
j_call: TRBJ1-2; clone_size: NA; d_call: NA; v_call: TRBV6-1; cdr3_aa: CASSTGLGYGYTF; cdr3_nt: TGTGCCAGCAGCACAGGGTTGGGCTATGGCTACACCTTC
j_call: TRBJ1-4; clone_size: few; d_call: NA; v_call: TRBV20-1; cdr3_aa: CSARDLRFNEKLFF; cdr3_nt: TGCAGTGCTAGAGATTTGAGGTTTAATGAAAAACTGTTTTTT
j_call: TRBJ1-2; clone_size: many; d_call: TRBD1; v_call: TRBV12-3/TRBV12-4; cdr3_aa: CASSPNRDRGTYGYTF; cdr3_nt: TGTGCCAGCAGTCCAAACCGGGACAGGGGAACCTATGGCTACACCTTC
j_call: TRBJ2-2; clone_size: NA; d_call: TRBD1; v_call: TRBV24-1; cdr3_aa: CASRDSANTGELFF; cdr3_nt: TGTGCCTCCCGGGACAGCGCGAACACCGGGGAGCTGTTTTTT
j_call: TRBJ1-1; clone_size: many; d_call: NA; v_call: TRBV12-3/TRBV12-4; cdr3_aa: CASSLGPGGTEAFF; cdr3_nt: TGTGCCAGCAGTTTGGGGCCGGGAGGCACTGAAGCTTTCTTT
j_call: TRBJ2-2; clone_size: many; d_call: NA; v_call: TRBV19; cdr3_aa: CATTITGELFF; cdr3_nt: TGTGCCACTACGATCACCGGGGAGCTGTTTTTT
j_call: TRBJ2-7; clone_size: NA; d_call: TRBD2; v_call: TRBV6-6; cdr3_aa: CASSYDGGRGYEQYF; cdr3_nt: TGTGCCAGCAGTTACGATGGCGGGAGAGGGTACGAGCAGTACTTC
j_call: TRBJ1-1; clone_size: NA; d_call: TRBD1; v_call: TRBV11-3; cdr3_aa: CASSLSGQASEAFF; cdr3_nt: TGTGCCAGCAGCTTATCGGGACAGGCATCCGAAGCTTTCTTT
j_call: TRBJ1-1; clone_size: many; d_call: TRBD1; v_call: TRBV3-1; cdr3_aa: CASSRTGGNTEAFF; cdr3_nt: TGTGCCAGCAGCCGCACAGGGGGGAACACTGAAGCTTTCTTT
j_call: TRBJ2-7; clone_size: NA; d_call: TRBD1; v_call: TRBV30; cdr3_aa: CAWSGTGAYEQYF; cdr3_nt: TGTGCCTGGTCCGGGACAGGGGCCTACGAGCAGTACTTC
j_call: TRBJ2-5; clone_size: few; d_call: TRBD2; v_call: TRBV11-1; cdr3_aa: CASSSTQRSSGTQYF; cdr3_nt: TGTGCCAGCAGCTCGACCCAGAGATCTAGCGGGACCCAGTACTTC
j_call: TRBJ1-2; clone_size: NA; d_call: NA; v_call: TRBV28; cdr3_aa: CASSGDTSNYGYTF; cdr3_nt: TGTGCCAGCAGTGGGGACACCTCTAACTATGGCTACACCTTC
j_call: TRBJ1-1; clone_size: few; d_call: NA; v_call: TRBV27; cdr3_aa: CASKGHANTEAFF; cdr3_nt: TGTGCCAGCAAAGGACATGCGAACACTGAAGCTTTCTTT
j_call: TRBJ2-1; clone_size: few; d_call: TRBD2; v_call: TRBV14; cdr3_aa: CASSQERTLAGVVPAYNEQFF; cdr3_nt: TGTGCCAGCAGCCAAGAACGAACACTAGCGGGAGTAGTCCCTGCCTACAATGAGCAGTTCTTC
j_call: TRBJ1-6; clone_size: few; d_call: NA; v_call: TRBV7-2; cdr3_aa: CASSLSGTEGSPLHF; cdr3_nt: TGTGCCAGCAGCTTGTCCGGGACGGAGGGTTCACCCCTCCACTTT
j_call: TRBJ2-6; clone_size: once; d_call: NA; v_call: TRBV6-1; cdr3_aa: CASSFQQGPGAGANVLTF; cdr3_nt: TGTGCCAGCAGCTTCCAACAGGGCCCTGGAGCTGGGGCCAACGTCCTGACTTTC
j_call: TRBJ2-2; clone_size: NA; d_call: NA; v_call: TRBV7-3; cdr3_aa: CASSLNGAAGELFF; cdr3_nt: TGTGCCAGCAGCTTAAATGGGGCAGCCGGGGAGCTGTTTTTT
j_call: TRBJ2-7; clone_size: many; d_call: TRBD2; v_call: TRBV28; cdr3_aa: CASGGGATYEQYF; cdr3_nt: TGTGCCAGCGGGGGAGGGGCTACCTACGAGCAGTACTTC
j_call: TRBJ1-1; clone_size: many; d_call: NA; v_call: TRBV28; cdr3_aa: CASASHRNTEAFF; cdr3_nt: TGTGCCAGCGCATCACACAGGAACACTGAAGCTTTCTTT
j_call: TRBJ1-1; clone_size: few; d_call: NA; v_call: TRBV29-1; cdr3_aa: CSVKGHFNTEAFF; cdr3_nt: TGCAGCGTTAAAGGACACTTTAACACTGAAGCTTTCTTT
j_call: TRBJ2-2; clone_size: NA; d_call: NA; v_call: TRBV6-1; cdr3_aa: CASSQTASGELFF; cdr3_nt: TGTGCCAGCAGCCAGACAGCATCCGGGGAGCTGTTTTTT
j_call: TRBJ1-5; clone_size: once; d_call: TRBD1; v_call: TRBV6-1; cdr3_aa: CASRGTGLEPQHF; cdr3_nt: TGTGCCAGCAGGGGGACAGGGCTAGAGCCCCAGCATTTT
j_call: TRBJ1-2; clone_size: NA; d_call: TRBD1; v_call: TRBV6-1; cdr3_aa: CASSGPGQGVRYGYTF; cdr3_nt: TGTGCCAGCAGTGGACCCGGACAGGGGGTTCGCTATGGCTACACCTTC
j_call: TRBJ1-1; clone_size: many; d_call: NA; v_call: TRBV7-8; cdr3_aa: CASSFQGVNTEAFF; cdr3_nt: TGTGCCAGCAGCTTCCAGGGAGTAAACACTGAAGCTTTCTTT
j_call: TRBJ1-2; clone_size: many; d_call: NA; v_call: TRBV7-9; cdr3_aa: CASSAHRDSNYGYTF; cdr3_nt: TGTGCCAGCAGCGCCCACAGAGACTCTAACTATGGCTACACCTTC
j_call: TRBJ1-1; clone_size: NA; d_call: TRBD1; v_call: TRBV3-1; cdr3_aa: CASSQEGGWGTEAFF; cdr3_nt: TGTGCCAGCAGCCAAGAAGGGGGCTGGGGCACTGAAGCTTTCTTT
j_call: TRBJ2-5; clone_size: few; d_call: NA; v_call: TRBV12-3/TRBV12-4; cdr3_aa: CASSSSGPPETQYF; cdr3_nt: TGTGCCAGCAGTTCCTCGGGGCCCCCAGAGACCCAGTACTTC
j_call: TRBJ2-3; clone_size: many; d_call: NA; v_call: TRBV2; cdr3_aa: CASSLIWDTQYF; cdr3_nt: TGTGCCAGCAGTCTCATCTGGGATACGCAGTATTTT
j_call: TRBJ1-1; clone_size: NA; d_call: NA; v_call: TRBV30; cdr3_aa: CAWSGFTGSEAFF; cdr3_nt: TGTGCCTGGAGTGGGTTTACGGGGAGCGAAGCTTTCTTT
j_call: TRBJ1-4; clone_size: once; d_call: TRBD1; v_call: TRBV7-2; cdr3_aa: CASSVQGSTNEKLFF; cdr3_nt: TGTGCCAGCAGCGTACAGGGGAGCACTAATGAAAAACTGTTTTTT
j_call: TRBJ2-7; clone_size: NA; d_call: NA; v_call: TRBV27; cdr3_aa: CASSLGRPVREQYF; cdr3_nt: TGTGCCAGCAGTTTAGGCAGACCAGTACGAGAGCAGTACTTC
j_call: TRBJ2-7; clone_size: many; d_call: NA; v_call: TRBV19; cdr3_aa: CASSIVGHFYEQYF; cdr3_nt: TGTGCCAGTAGTATAGTTGGGCACTTCTACGAGCAGTACTTC
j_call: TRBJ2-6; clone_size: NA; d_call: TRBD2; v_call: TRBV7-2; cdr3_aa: CASSLAASGRVAGANVLTF; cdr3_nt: TGTGCCAGCAGCTTAGCGGCTAGCGGTCGAGTAGCTGGGGCCAACGTCCTGACTTTC
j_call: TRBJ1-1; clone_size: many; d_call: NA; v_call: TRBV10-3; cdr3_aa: CAIRTTVMNTEAFF; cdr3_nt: TGTGCCATCAGGACGACAGTCATGAACACTGAAGCTTTCTTT
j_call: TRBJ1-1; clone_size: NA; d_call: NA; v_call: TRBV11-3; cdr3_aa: CASSSQGRTEAFF; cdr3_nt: TGTGCCAGCAGCTCTCAGGGGAGGACTGAAGCTTTCTTT
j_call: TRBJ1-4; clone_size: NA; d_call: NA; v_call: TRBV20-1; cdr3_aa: CSGLGGGEKLFF; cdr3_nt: TGCAGTGGCCTTGGGGGAGGGGAAAAACTGTTTTTT
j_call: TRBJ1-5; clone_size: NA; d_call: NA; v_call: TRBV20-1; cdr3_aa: CSASIDPLNQPQHF; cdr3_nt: TGCAGTGCTTCTATTGACCCGCTCAATCAGCCCCAGCATTTT
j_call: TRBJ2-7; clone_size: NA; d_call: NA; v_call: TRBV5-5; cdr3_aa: CASSLTGRIPPREQYF; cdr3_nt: TGTGCCAGCAGCTTGACTGGTCGAATCCCCCCTCGCGAGCAGTACTTC
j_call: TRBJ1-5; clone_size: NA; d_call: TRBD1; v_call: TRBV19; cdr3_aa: CASSSRTGGHNQPQHF; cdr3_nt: TGTGCCAGTAGTTCGAGGACAGGGGGGCACAATCAGCCCCAGCATTTT
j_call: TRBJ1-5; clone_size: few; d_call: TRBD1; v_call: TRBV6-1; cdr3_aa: CASSRQGVSQPQHF; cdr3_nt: TGTGCCAGCAGTCGCCAGGGGGTAAGTCAGCCCCAGCATTTT
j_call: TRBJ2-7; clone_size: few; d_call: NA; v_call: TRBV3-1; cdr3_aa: CASSPPAARSSEQYF; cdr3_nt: TGTGCCAGCAGCCCCCCCGCGGCCAGATCTAGCGAGCAGTACTTC
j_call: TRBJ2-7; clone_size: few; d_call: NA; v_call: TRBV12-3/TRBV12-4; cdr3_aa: CASSLSLADEQYF; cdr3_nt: TGTGCCAGCAGTTTAAGCCTAGCAGACGAGCAGTACTTC
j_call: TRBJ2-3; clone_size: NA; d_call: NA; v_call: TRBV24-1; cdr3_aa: CATSGGGSTDTQYF; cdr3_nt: TGTGCCACCAGTGGTGGAGGGAGCACAGATACGCAGTATTTT
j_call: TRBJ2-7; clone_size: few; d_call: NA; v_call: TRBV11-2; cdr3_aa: CASSLDWYEQYF; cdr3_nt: TGTGCCAGCAGCTTAGATTGGTACGAGCAGTACTTC
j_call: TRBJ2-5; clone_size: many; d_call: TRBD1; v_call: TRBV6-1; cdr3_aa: CASSRQGRLTQYF; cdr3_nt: TGTGCCAGCAGTAGACAGGGGAGATTGACCCAGTACTTC
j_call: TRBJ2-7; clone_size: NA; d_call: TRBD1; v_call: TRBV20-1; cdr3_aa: CSAIQTTGGIAEQYF; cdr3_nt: TGCAGTGCTATCCAAACCACAGGGGGCATAGCCGAGCAGTACTTC
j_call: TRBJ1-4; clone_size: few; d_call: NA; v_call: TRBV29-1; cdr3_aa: CSVRQPNEKLFF; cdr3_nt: TGCAGCGTTCGACAGCCTAATGAAAAACTGTTTTTT
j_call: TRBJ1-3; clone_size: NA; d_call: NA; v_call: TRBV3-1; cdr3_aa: CASSQDPGNTIYF; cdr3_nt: TGTGCCAGCAGCCAAGACCCCGGAAACACCATATATTTT